This TCR beta chain was identified in a study of blood T cell repertoires in COVID-19. Overall study context: Sites in the United States, Italy and Spain provided acute and convalescent COVID-19 samples. PBMCs, B-cell-depleted T cells, or T cells provided the cDNA or gDNA that made up the material.

One Seattle source followed patients from active infection through their disease course. J gave up 7 bases and V 5 bases, and 10 bases lay outside the gene matches. This CDR3 region has 15 residues. Looked up from germline, CDR1 is MNHEY and CDR2 is SVGEGT. Study processing details: From reference gene primer amplification, estimates of nucleated cell counts were derived. Generated by immunoSEQ multiplex PCR, the TCRdb table keeps only in-frame clones and is missing some. Clone size and V and J calls were adopted from that table, with D and trimming inferred from the DNA. The sample records 200,000 to 250,000 clones, roughly 79% being singletons.

Sequencing input: peripheral blood. This sequence joins TRBV6-2 or TRBV6-3 and TRBJ2-1, with 8 bases that match TRBD1. The clonotype was recovered from a woman older than 75 with COVID-19, enrolled during active disease. CDR3 DNA: TGTGCCAGCAGTCAAACCGGGACAGGAAGGAATGAGCAGTTCTTC. It specifies CASSQTGTGRNEQFF.